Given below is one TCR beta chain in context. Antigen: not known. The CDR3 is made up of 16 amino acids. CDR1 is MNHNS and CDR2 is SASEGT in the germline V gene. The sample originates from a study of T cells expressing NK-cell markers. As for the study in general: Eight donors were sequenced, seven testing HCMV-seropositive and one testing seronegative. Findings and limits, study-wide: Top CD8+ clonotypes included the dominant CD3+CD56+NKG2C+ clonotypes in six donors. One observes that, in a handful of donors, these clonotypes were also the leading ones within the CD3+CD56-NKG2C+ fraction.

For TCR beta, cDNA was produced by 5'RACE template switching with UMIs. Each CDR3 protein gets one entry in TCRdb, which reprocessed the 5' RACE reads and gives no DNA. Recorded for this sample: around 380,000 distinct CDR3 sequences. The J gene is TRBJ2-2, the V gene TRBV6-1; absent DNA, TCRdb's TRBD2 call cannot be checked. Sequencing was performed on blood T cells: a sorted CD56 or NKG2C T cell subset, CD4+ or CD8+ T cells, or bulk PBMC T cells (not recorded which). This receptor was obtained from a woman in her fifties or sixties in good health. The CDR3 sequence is CASSRTSGANTGELFF.